Below, 9 T cell receptor beta chains from the same sample are listed, as sequenced in a study of regulatory T cells in long-lasting Graves disease. Assembly of TCR beta libraries relied on iRepertoire HTBI primers together with Arm-PCR of CDR3 regions. Each CDR3 protein is one row after TCRdb ran MiXCR on the multiplex PCR reads. The data show about 460,000 distinct CDR3 sequences, with around a fifth seen just once and about an eighth held by the top ten. Time point described: persistent/refractory GD, antithyroid drugs over 5 years with positive TRAb. RNA from PBMCs was the source of the TCR library. Sample: peripheral blood mononuclear cells (PBMCs), taken when the disease was refractory, from a patient treated with antithyroid drugs. Source of these receptors: a female donor with Graves disease.

This clonotype has ten or more counts. The chain links TRBV20-1 to TRBJ1-2, with D perhaps matching TRBD1 (6 bases). The CDR3 extends over 15 amino acids. Germline V lookup: CDR1 DFQATT, CDR2 SNEGSKA (reference sequence). V shed 1 base and J shed 0 bases, with 12 bases lying between them. This CDR3 reads CSARGLGQSNYGYTF. The CDR3 region has the DNA TGCAGTGCTAGAGGCCTAGGACAGTCTAACTATGGCTACACCTTC.

This clonotype was detected only a few times. The gene calls are TRBV12-3 or TRBV12-4 and TRBJ1-3; no definite D call. The V end lost 0 bases, the J end lost 4 bases, and 7 bases lay between the germline ends. This CDR3 comprises 14 residues. In nucleotides, the CDR3 is TGTGCCAGCAGTTTAGCAAGGAACGGAAACACCATATATTTT. Protein: CASSLARNGNTIYF.

This clonotype was seen more than once but under ten times. The CDR3 DNA follows: TGTGCCAGCAGCTTAAATCAACAGGGGAGTTCACCCCTCCACTTT. This translates into CASSLNQQGSSPLHF. The V and J genes are TRBV7-9 and TRBJ1-6; 7 bases are shared with TRBD1. CDR1 is SEHNR, CDR2 FQNEAQ, per germline (reference sequence). The CDR3 contains 15 residues. Trimming cost V 2 bases and J 9 bases; bases outside gene matches: 7. Looking up the rest from reference TRBV7-9 and TRBJ1-6 gives the full variable domain: DTGVSQNPRHKITKRGQNVTFRCDPISEHNRLYWYRQTLGQGPEFLTYFQNEAQLEKSRLLSDRFSAERPKGSFSTLEIQRTEQGDSAMYLCASSLNQQGSSPLHFGNGTRLTVT.

This clonotype was counted only a few times. The chain uses TRBV7-9 and TRBJ1-5; a weak D match, TRBD1 (5 bases). Germline V lookup: CDR1 SEHNR, CDR2 FQNEAQ (reference sequence). The V end lost 4 bases, the J end lost 2 bases, and 15 bases lay between the germline ends. This CDR3 has 16 residues. In DNA form, the CDR3 reads TGTGCCAGCAGCTCCCTTGGGGGGGAGGGCAATCAGCCCCAGCATTTT. Translating it yields CASSSLGGEGNQPQHF.

The table lists this clonotype with many counts. The chain combines TRBV19 with TRBJ2-5, with a tentative D call TRBD2 (5 bases). Germline V CDR1 and CDR2: LNHDA, SQIVND (reference sequence). CDR3 size: 15 residues. V was clipped by 1 base and J by 4 bases, with 13 bases between them. Written as DNA, the CDR3 is TGTGCCAGTAGTATAGGGGGTAGCGAAGGAGAGACCCAGTACTTC. Translation: CASSIGGSEGETQYF. The whole variable domain, filled in from reference TRBV19 and TRBJ2-5, reads DGGITQSPKYLFRKEGQNVTLSCEQNLNHDAMYWYRQDPGQGLRLIYYSQIVNDFQKGDIAEGYSVSREKKESFPLTVTSAQKNPTAFYLCASSIGGSEGETQYFGPGTRLLVL.

This clonotype has at least ten counts. The V and J genes are TRBV7-2 and TRBJ1-6, with unresolved D. The CDR3 sequence is 12 residues long. Trimming stripped 5 bases from V and 10 bases from J, with 9 bases between. The germline gives CDR1 SGHTA, CDR2 FQGNSA. The CDR3 region has the DNA TGTGCCAGCAGCCGGACGTCCTCACCCCTCCACTTT. Translation gives CASSRTSSPLHF.

Only a few counts were recorded for this clonotype. V usage is TRBV7-2 and J usage is TRBJ2-7; TRBD1 might be the D (5 bases). Germline V gene sequence: CDR1 SGHTA, CDR2 FQGNSA. There are 14 residues in the CDR3. V lost 1 base and J 7 bases, leaving 14 bases between the germline ends. As DNA, the CDR3 is TGTGCCAGCAGCTTAGTTAGGGGTCTTGGGGAGCAGTACTTC. The encoded protein is CASSLVRGLGEQYF.

The chain couples TRBV30 to TRBJ1-1, with 8 bases identical to TRBD1. CDR3 length: 14 residues. V dropped 8 bases and J dropped 4; count of bases not matched to a gene: 12. Germline CDR1 and CDR2: GTSNPN and SVGIG (reference sequence). Here the CDR3 DNA reads TGTGCCACGCAGCAGGGGGCAGGAGGCACTGAAGCTTTCTTT. It translates to CATQQGAGGTEAFF.

In this sample, this clonotype turned up many times. V is TRBV7-2 and J is TRBJ2-5; no clear D. This CDR3 has 13 amino acids. Germline V gene sequence: CDR1 SGHTA, CDR2 FQGNSA. V gave up 4 bases and J gave up 2 bases, with 8 bases separating them. The DNA for the CDR3 is TGTGCCAGCAGCTCAAGACCTCAAGAGACCCAGTACTTC. This sequence encodes CASSSRPQETQYF. Full variable domain (missing parts from reference TRBV7-2 and TRBJ2-5): GAGVSQSPSNKVTEKGKDVELRCDPISGHTALYWYRQSLGQGLEFLIYFQGNSAPDKSGLPSDRFSAERTGGSVSTLTIQRTQQEDSAVYLCASSSRPQETQYFGPGTRLLVL.